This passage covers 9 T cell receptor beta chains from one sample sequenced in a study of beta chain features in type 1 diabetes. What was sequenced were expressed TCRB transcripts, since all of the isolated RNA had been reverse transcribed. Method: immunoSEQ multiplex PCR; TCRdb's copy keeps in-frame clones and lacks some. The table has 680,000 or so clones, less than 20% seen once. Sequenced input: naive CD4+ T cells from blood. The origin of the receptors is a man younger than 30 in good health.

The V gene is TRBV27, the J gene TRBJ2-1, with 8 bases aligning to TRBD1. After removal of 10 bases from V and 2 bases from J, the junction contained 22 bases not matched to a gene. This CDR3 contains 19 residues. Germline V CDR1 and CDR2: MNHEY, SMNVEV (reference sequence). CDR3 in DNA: TGTGCCACCAGGCCCATAGGGACAGGCGGGATTGTTACCTACAATGAGCAGTTCTTC. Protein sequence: CATRPIGTGGIVTYNEQFF.

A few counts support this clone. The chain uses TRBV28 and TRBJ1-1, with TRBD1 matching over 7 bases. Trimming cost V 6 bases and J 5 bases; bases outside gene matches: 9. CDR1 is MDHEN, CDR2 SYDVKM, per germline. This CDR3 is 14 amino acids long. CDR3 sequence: CASRSGGIKTEAFF. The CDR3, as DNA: TGTGCCAGCAGATCAGGGGGAATAAAGACTGAAGCTTTCTTT.

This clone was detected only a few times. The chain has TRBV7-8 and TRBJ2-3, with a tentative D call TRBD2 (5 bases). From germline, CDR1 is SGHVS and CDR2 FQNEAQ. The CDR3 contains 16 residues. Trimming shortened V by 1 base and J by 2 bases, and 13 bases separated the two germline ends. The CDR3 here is CASSLGVGGSTDTQYF. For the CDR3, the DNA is TGTGCCAGCAGCTTAGGAGTAGGAGGTTCCACAGATACGCAGTATTTT.

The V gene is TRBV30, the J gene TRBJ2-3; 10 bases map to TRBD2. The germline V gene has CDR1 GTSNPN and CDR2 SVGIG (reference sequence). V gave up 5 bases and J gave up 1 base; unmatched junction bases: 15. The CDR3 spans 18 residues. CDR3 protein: CAWRSPGLARGGTDTQYF. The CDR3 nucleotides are TGTGCCTGGCGGAGCCCGGGACTAGCGCGGGGGGGCACAGATACGCAGTATTTT.

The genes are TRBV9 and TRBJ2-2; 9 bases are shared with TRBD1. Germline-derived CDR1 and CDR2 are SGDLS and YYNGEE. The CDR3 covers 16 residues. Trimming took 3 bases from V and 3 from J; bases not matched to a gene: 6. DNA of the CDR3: TGTGCCAGCAGCGGGCGGGACAGGGCGTACACCGGGGAGCTGTTTTTT. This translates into CASSGRDRAYTGELFF. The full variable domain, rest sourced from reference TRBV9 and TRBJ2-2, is DSGVTQTPKHLITATGQRVTLRCSPRSGDLSVYWYQQSLDQGLQFLIQYYNGEERAKGNILERFSAQQFPDLHSELNLSSLELGDSALYFCASSGRDRAYTGELFFGEGSRLTVL.

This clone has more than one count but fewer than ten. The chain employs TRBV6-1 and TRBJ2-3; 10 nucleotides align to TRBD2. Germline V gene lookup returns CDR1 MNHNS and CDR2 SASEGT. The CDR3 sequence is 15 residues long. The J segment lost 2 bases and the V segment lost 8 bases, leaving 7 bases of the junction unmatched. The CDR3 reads CASWESGRVTDTQYF. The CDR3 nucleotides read TGTGCCAGCTGGGAAAGCGGGAGGGTCACAGATACGCAGTATTTT.

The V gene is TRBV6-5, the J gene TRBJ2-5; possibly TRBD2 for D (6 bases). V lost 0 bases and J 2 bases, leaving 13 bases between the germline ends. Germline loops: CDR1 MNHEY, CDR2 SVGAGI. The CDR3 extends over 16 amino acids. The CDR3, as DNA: TGTGCCAGCAGTTACTCGGGTGGAGGGCTACAAGAGACCCAGTACTTC. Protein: CASSYSGGGLQETQYF.

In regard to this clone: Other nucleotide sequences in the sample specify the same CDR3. The CDR3 here is CASSLDRRAEAFF. CDR3 nucleotides: TGTGCCAGCAGCTTAGACCGCCGGGCTGAAGCTTTCTTT. The chain has TRBV7-2 and TRBJ1-1; D is unresolved. Germline CDR1 is SGHTA and CDR2 is FQGNSA. Trimming took off 1 base at V and 6 bases at J, with 9 bases between the two ends. There are 13 residues in the CDR3.

This chain's CDR3 is CAISDLGPQNTGELFF. CDR3 coding DNA: TGTGCCATCAGTGATTTAGGGCCTCAGAACACCGGGGAGCTGTTTTTT. The chain couples TRBV10-3 to TRBJ2-2; D is ambiguous. Trimming removed 3 bases at V and 1 base at J, with 12 bases between. Germline V gives CDR1 ENHRY, CDR2 SYGVKD. CDR3 length equals 16 residues.